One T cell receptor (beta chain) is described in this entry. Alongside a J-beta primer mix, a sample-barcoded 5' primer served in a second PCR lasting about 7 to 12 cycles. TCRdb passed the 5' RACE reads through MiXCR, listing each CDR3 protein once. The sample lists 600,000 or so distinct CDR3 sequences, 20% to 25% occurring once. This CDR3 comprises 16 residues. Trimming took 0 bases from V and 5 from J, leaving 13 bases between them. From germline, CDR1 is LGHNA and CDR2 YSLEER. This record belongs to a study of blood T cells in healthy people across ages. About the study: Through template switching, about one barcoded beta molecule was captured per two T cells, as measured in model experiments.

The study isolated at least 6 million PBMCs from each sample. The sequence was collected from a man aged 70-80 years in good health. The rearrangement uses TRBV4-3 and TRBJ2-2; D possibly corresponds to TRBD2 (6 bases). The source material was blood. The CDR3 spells CASSQDIQGGTGELFF. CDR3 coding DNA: TGCGCCAGCAGCCAAGATATCCAGGGAGGTACCGGGGAGCTGTTTTTT.